These T cell receptor beta chains were read from a single sample in a study of CD8 T cells in ankylosing spondylitis. TCRdb reanalysed the 5' RACE reads using MiXCR and keeps one entry per CDR3 protein. The table includes about 400,000 distinct CDR3 sequences, approximately 20% detected once. Sequenced input: blood, either unsorted or a sorted T cell fraction (not recorded which). The origin of the receptors is a male donor with ankylosing spondylitis. Both conserved end residues are part of each CDR3. D genes are given only for firm matches. Size is stated for part of the rows, as once, few or many counts, or as a class when the clone is expanded.

v_gene,abundance,d_gene,j_gene,CDR3nt,CDR3aa
TRBV28,few,.,TRBJ1-5,TGTGCCAGCAGTGGGGGCCCGCAGAATCAGCCCCAGCATTTT,CASSGGPQNQPQHF
TRBV29-1,.,TRBD2,TRBJ2-7,TGCAGCGTGGCCCTAGCGGGAGAAGCCTACGAGCAGTACTTC,CSVALAGEAYEQYF
TRBV28,.,.,TRBJ2-7,TGTGCCAGCAGTTCGGCGGACAGATCCTACGAGCAGTACTTC,CASSSADRSYEQYF
TRBV6-5,.,.,TRBJ2-2,TGTGCCAGCAGTTATTCCCCGGGGGAGCTGTTTTTT,CASSYSPGELFF
TRBV28,.,.,TRBJ2-5,TGTGCCAGCAGTAACCGGGACTTCACGAGGAGAGAGACCCAGTACTTC,CASSNRDFTRRETQYF
TRBV9,.,.,TRBJ2-5,TGTGCCAGCAGCGTAGGTCCCCAGGGGCAAGAGACCCAGTACTTC,CASSVGPQGQETQYF
TRBV28,.,TRBD2,TRBJ2-1,TGTGCCAGCAGTTCACTTGGACTAGCGGGACAGAATGAGCAGTTCTTC,CASSSLGLAGQNEQFF
TRBV7-9,.,.,TRBJ2-5,TGTGCCAGCAGCTTACACGGACAAGAGACCCAGTACTTC,CASSLHGQETQYF
TRBV5-1,many,TRBD2,TRBJ2-1,TGCGCCAGCAGGCCTGGACTAGCGGGAGGGGATGAGCAGTTCTTC,CASRPGLAGGDEQFF
TRBV28,few,.,TRBJ1-5,TGTGCCAGCAGTTTACTCCAGGGTGGCAATCAGCCCCAGCATTTT,CASSLLQGGNQPQHF
TRBV4-2,few,.,TRBJ2-6,TGTGCCAGCAGCCAAGAAGAAGCTGGGGCCAACGTCCTGACTTTC,CASSQEEAGANVLTF
TRBV14,.,.,TRBJ1-1,TGTGCCAGCAGCCAAGATGATCGAACAGGTGAAGCTTTCTTT,CASSQDDRTGEAFF
TRBV6-1,.,TRBD1,TRBJ2-1,TGTGCCAGCAGTGCGAGGGGGCCGCTAGACAATGAGCAGTTCTTC,CASSARGPLDNEQFF
TRBV30,few,TRBD1,TRBJ1-2,TGTGCCTGGAGTGTTCTCCAGGGGGTATTTGGCTACACCTTC,CAWSVLQGVFGYTF
TRBV28,few,.,TRBJ1-5,TGTGCCAGCAGCATTAGGGAGCAGCCCCAGCATTTT,CASSIREQPQHF
TRBV5-5,.,.,TRBJ1-1,TGTGCCAGCAGCTCGCCGGGACGGAACACTGAAGCTTTCTTT,CASSSPGRNTEAFF
TRBV12-3/TRBV12-4,few,.,TRBJ2-5,TGTGCCAGCACCCAAGGCGATACTCAAGAGACCCAGTACTTC,CASTQGDTQETQYF
TRBV12-3/TRBV12-4,.,.,TRBJ2-3,TGTGCCAGCAGCTGGGACTCGGGTACGCAGTATTTT,CASSWDSGTQYF
TRBV9,many,.,TRBJ1-5,TGTGCCAGCAGCGTAGAACCGGGAATGAAGCCCCAGCATTTT,CASSVEPGMKPQHF
TRBV6-5,.,.,TRBJ2-5,TGTGCCAGCAGAAAACAGGGAGAGACCCAGTACTTC,CASRKQGETQYF
TRBV5-1,few,TRBD2,TRBJ2-1,TGCGCCAGCAGCCCTGGAGGGAGGGATGAGCAGTTCTTC,CASSPGGRDEQFF
TRBV9,.,.,TRBJ2-3,TGTGCCAGCAGCGTACCCCCGGATGACGGGAGTCGCGCAGATACGCAGTATTTT,CASSVPPDDGSRADTQYF
TRBV29-1,many,TRBD1,TRBJ2-2,TGCAGCGTCACAGGGGGCCTGAACACCGGGGAGCTGTTTTTT,CSVTGGLNTGELFF
TRBV29-1,.,.,TRBJ2-2,TGCAGCGTTGCCGCAACCGGGGGAACGAACACCGGGGAGCTGTTTTTT,CSVAATGGTNTGELFF
TRBV5-1,.,.,TRBJ1-2,TGCGCCAGCAGCCATGGGCAGGATGTTGGCTACACCTTC,CASSHGQDVGYTF
TRBV20-1,.,.,TRBJ2-3,TGCAGTGCCGAGTCATGGCTCACCTTTGTTGAGACGCAGTATTTT,CSAESWLTFVETQYF
TRBV5-1,.,.,TRBJ2-7,TGCGCCAGCAGTACCCAAGGGGAGAGCGAGCAGTACTTC,CASSTQGESEQYF
TRBV7-2,few,TRBD1,TRBJ2-2,TGTGCCAGCAACAAGGACAGGGCGGCCGGGGAGCTGTTTTTT,CASNKDRAAGELFF
TRBV28,.,.,TRBJ1-1,TGTGCCAGCAACAGGCCCCCGAACACTGAAGCTTTCTTT,CASNRPPNTEAFF
TRBV6-1,.,TRBD1,TRBJ2-3,TGTGCCAGCAGGACAGGGGGTTTAGATACGCAGTATTTT,CASRTGGLDTQYF
TRBV7-3,.,.,TRBJ2-2,TGTGCCAGCAGCTTAATTTCCGAGCGGCCCCAGCTGTTTTTT,CASSLISERPQLFF
TRBV7-9,.,.,TRBJ2-4,TGTGCCAGCAGCTTAACCCCCAAAAACATTCAGTACTTC,CASSLTPKNIQYF
TRBV6-4,.,.,TRBJ1-2,TGTGCCAGCAGTGAAAGGGGCCGGGGACATGGCTACACCTTC,CASSERGRGHGYTF
TRBV5-1,few,.,TRBJ2-7,TGCGCCAGCAGCTTGCAGGGAAGGCACGAGCAGTACTTC,CASSLQGRHEQYF
TRBV20-1,few,.,TRBJ2-1,TGCAGTGCTAGATGGGTTGGGAGCGGGTCCTACAATGAGCAGTTCTTC,CSARWVGSGSYNEQFF
TRBV11-2,.,TRBD2,TRBJ2-1,TGTGCCAGCAGGAAGCGGGAGGCCTACAATGAGCAGTTCTTC,CASRKREAYNEQFF
TRBV28,.,.,TRBJ1-6,TGTGCCAGCAGCCCACGGGCGAAGAATTCACCCCTCCACTTT,CASSPRAKNSPLHF
TRBV14,.,.,TRBJ2-4,TGTGCCAGCAGCCCACGAAACATTCAGTACTTC,CASSPRNIQYF
TRBV20-1,.,.,TRBJ2-7,TGCAGTGCACACAGGGCTTACGAGCAGTACTTC,CSAHRAYEQYF
TRBV27,once,TRBD1,TRBJ1-3,TGTGCCAGCAGGACAGGGGTAGAAGGAAACACCATATATTTT,CASRTGVEGNTIYF
TRBV12-3/TRBV12-4,few,TRBD1,TRBJ1-1,TGTGCCAGCAGCCTGACAGGGTCAAACACTGAAGCTTTCTTT,CASSLTGSNTEAFF
TRBV20-1,once,TRBD2,TRBJ2-3,TGCAGTGCTAGACCGCACGGAACTAGCGGATTCACAGATACGCAGTATTTT,CSARPHGTSGFTDTQYF
TRBV7-2,.,.,TRBJ2-7,TGTGCCAGCAGCTTAGCTCCCCTCTGGGAGCAGTACTTC,CASSLAPLWEQYF
TRBV4-3,few,.,TRBJ2-1,TGCGCCAGCAGCCAAGAGGGATTCTACAATGAGCAGTTCTTC,CASSQEGFYNEQFF
TRBV5-1,.,TRBD1,TRBJ2-1,TGCGCCAGCAGCTGGGGACAGGGCTTGTATGAGCAGTTCTTC,CASSWGQGLYEQFF